These T cell receptor beta chains were read from a single sample in a study of beta chain features in type 1 diabetes. Profiled with immunoSEQ multiplex PCR; TCRdb holds only in-frame clones, not every one. This table holds 310,000 or so clones, around 9.3% found once. The sample consisted of central memory CD4+ T cells from blood. Every receptor here comes from a man in his thirties or forties with type 1 diabetes. CDR3s include the opening cysteine and the closing phenylalanine or tryptophan. A D gene is named only where the DNA matches it firmly. The size entry is marked missing in some rows and otherwise reads once, few, many or a size class.

j_call	d_call	clone_size	cdr3_length	v_call	cdr3_nt	cdr3_aa
TRBJ1-2	TRBD1	few	13	TRBV30	TGTGCCTGGAGTGGGGGACAGGGCTATGGCTACACCTTC	CAWSGGQGYGYTF
TRBJ2-3	TRBD2	few	17	TRBV5-1	TGCGCCAGCAGCAGTCGAATCAGCGGGGGGGCAACGGATACGCAGTATTTT	CASSSRISGGATDTQYF
TRBJ2-5	NA	few	10	TRBV20-1	TGCAGTGCTAGTTTGGAGACCCAGTACTTC	CSASLETQYF
TRBJ2-1	TRBD2	NA	16	TRBV29-1	TGCAGCGCCCCGGGCGGGGGGCCTTCAGGATACAATGAGCAGTTCTTC	CSAPGGGPSGYNEQFF
TRBJ2-1	NA	many	15	TRBV9	TGTGCCAGCAGCGTAGGAACGGGCACCAACAATGAGCAGTTCTTC	CASSVGTGTNNEQFF
TRBJ2-7	TRBD2	many	13	TRBV7-2	TGTGCCAGCAGCTTACTAGCGGGGGACTGGCAGTACTTC	CASSLLAGDWQYF
TRBJ2-6	NA	many	12	TRBV14	TGTGCCAGCAGCCAAGGGGCCAACGTCCTGACTTTC	CASSQGANVLTF
TRBJ2-5	TRBD2	NA	15	TRBV6-5	TGTGCCAGCAGCCGAGCGGGGGGGCTGGGAGAGACCCAGTACTTC	CASSRAGGLGETQYF
TRBJ1-1	NA	once	12	TRBV6-5	TGTGCCAGCAGCAACAGGGCTAACCAAGCTTTCTTT	CASSNRANQAFF
TRBJ1-4	NA	many	13	TRBV15	TGTGCCACCAGCACCAGACTAGGAGAAAAACTGTTTTTT	CATSTRLGEKLFF
TRBJ1-5	NA	NA	14	TRBV19	TGTGCCAGTAGTATGGTCGAGAGAAATCAGCCCCAGCATTTT	CASSMVERNQPQHF
TRBJ1-4	TRBD1	few	14	TRBV30	TGTGCCTGGAGTGTAAAGACAGGGCATGAAAAACTGTTTTTT	CAWSVKTGHEKLFF
TRBJ2-5	TRBD2	few	14	TRBV7-2	TGTGCCAGCAGCCCCCCGGGGGGGCAAGAGACCCAGTACTTC	CASSPPGGQETQYF
TRBJ1-5	NA	few	13	TRBV27	TGTGCCAGCAGTCGTGAGGGCAATCAGCCCCAGCATTTT	CASSREGNQPQHF
TRBJ2-1	TRBD2	NA	16	TRBV5-4	TGTGCCAGCAGCTCTTTTCGTGGCGGGGGGGCCGGTGAGCAGTTCTTC	CASSSFRGGGAGEQFF
TRBJ1-5	TRBD1	few	18	TRBV9	TGTGCCAGCAGCGTAGTCACCCCTGACAGGGGTTTCAATCAGCCCCAGCATTTT	CASSVVTPDRGFNQPQHF
TRBJ1-3	NA	NA	15	TRBV6-6	TGTGCCAGCAGTTCCTTGGGGGTCTCTGGAAACACCATATATTTT	CASSSLGVSGNTIYF
TRBJ2-3	NA	few	16	TRBV9	TGTGCCAGCAGCCCCCGAATTCTCGCTAGCACAGATACGCAGTATTTT	CASSPRILASTDTQYF
TRBJ2-5	TRBD2	NA	16	TRBV7-2	TGTGCCAGCAGCACGGGACTAGCGGGGGGGCAGGGGACCCAGTACTTC	CASSTGLAGGQGTQYF
TRBJ2-4	NA	NA	16	TRBV13	TGTGCCAGCAGCGAATTAGGGGAGAAGGGCAAAAACATTCAGTACTTC	CASSELGEKGKNIQYF
TRBJ1-4	NA	NA	12	TRBV28	TGTGCCAGCTCCCGGCCCGGCGAAAAACTGTTTTTT	CASSRPGEKLFF
TRBJ2-3	NA	NA	14	TRBV4-1	TGCGCCAGCAGCCAAGATCAGACCACAGATACGCAGTATTTT	CASSQDQTTDTQYF
TRBJ2-5	NA	few	14	TRBV5-1	TGCGCCAGCAGCTTGGGACAGATTCAAGAGACCCAGTACTTC	CASSLGQIQETQYF
TRBJ1-5	NA	many	12	TRBV13	TGTGCCAGCAGCTTAGGCCCTCAGCCCCAGCATTTT	CASSLGPQPQHF
TRBJ1-2	NA	NA	13	TRBV5-1	TGCGCCAGCAGCCCGGGACGGATCTATGGCTACACCTTC	CASSPGRIYGYTF
TRBJ2-3	NA	few	14	TRBV2	TGTGCCAGCAGGGGGCGAAGGGAAACAGATACGCAGTATTTT	CASRGRRETDTQYF
TRBJ2-1	NA	NA	14	TRBV18	TGTGCCAGCTCACCACCGTATCGCCAGGTTGAGCAGTTCTTC	CASSPPYRQVEQFF
TRBJ2-1	TRBD1	few	16	TRBV4-3	TGCGCCAGCAGCCAAGGGAGGGGACAGGGGAGCAATGAGCAGTTCTTC	CASSQGRGQGSNEQFF
TRBJ2-1	TRBD1	many	13	TRBV10-3	TGTGCCATCAGGCAACAGGGGGCCAATGAGCAGTTCTTC	CAIRQQGANEQFF
TRBJ2-2	TRBD1	NA	17	TRBV14	TGTGCCAGCAGCCACCCCCGGGACAGCGGTAACACCGGGGAGCTGTTTTTT	CASSHPRDSGNTGELFF
TRBJ1-5	NA	few	15	TRBV18	TGTGCCAGCTCACGGGCGGGGAACCGGGATCAGCCCCAGCATTTT	CASSRAGNRDQPQHF
TRBJ1-5	NA	NA	13	TRBV15	TGTGCCACCAGCAGAGAAGGGCATCAGCCCCAGCATTTT	CATSREGHQPQHF
TRBJ2-3	NA	NA	13	TRBV4-3	TGCGCCAGCAGCCAAGAGGGCACAGATACGCAGTATTTT	CASSQEGTDTQYF
TRBJ1-2	NA	NA	16	TRBV5-8	TGTGCCAGCAGTTCCTATTGGGGCTCAGGGGCACAGGGCTACACCTTC	CASSSYWGSGAQGYTF
TRBJ2-1	TRBD1	NA	15	TRBV7-2	TGTGCCAGCAGCTTAGTGGGACAGGGCTACAATGAGCAGTTCTTC	CASSLVGQGYNEQFF
TRBJ2-5	TRBD1	NA	15	TRBV27	TGTGCCAGCAGTACCCAACAGGGGAGCGGCGAGACCCAGTACTTC	CASSTQQGSGETQYF
TRBJ2-3	TRBD2	NA	19	TRBV27	TGTGCCAGCAGTCTTCGACTAGCGGGGGGAACTCTGAGCACAGATACGCAGTATTTT	CASSLRLAGGTLSTDTQYF
TRBJ2-1	TRBD1	NA	15	TRBV5-1	TGCGCCAGCAGCTCCACAGGGGATCTTTACAATGAGCAGTTCTTC	CASSSTGDLYNEQFF
TRBJ1-3	NA	few	15	TRBV30	TGTGCCTGGAGTCGGGACGGCGGCTCCGGAAACACCATATATTTT	CAWSRDGGSGNTIYF